This T cell receptor beta chain came from a study of cytomegalovirus exposure and HLA in healthy donors. Study overall: When 398 donors were genotyped, roughly 82% of them were found to fall in the Caucasian-associated ancestry cluster.

Trimming took off 0 bases at V and 5 bases at J, with 4 bases between the two ends. The CDR3 has 12 residues. In germline, CDR1 is MNHEY, CDR2 SVGAGI. Vbeta (60) and Jbeta (13) primers were used in the PCR. Sequencing used immunoSEQ multiplex PCR; TCRdb keeps in-frame clones, though not all of them. The table records about 140,000 clones, around 80% of them present only once. The chain joins TRBV6-5 to TRBJ1-2, with D unresolved. Input material: PBMCs. This clonotype was sampled from a middle-aged man in good health and CMV-seropositive. The CDR3 spells CASSYSPYGYTF. The CDR3 DNA is TGTGCCAGCAGTTACTCCCCATATGGCTACACCTTC.